The rows below give T cell receptor beta chains drawn from one sample of a study of CD8+CD57+ T cells in acquired aplastic anemia. From the reads, TCRdb called clonotypes with MiXCR, one entry per CDR3 protein. The repertoire includes some 160,000 distinct CDR3 sequences, around 50% of them detected once, and around 2.9% sits in the top ten. The sequencing input was sorted CD4+, CD8+, or CD8+CD57+ T cells (not recorded which) from PBMCs. Receptors originate from a human donor with aplastic anemia. CDR3s include the opening cysteine and the closing phenylalanine or tryptophan. D genes are given only for firm matches. The size entry is marked missing in some rows and otherwise reads once, few, many or a size class.

d_gene	abundance	v_gene	j_gene	CDR3nt	CDR3aa
TRBD1	NA	TRBV6-1	TRBJ2-7	TGTGCCAGCAGTGAAGAGTGGACAGGGCCCTACGAGCAGTACTTC	CASSEEWTGPYEQYF
TRBD2	many	TRBV9	TRBJ2-1	TGTGCCAGCAGCGTAGCTTGGGCTAGCGGGTCGAATGAGCAGTTCTTC	CASSVAWASGSNEQFF
NA	NA	TRBV24-1	TRBJ2-7	TGTGCCACCAGTGAAACCGGGACCGCGGCCTACGAGCAGTACTTC	CATSETGTAAYEQYF
NA	many	TRBV29-1	TRBJ2-1	TGCAGCGTTGAAGATGCGACGGAGCAGTTCTTC	CSVEDATEQFF
TRBD1	NA	TRBV10-3	TRBJ1-1	TGTGCCATCTCCTCGAAGGGGGGACAGAAAGCTTTCTTT	CAISSKGGQKAFF
NA	NA	TRBV30	TRBJ1-3	TGTGGAGCAAATTGGTCTGGAAACACCATATATTTT	CGANWSGNTIYF
TRBD1	NA	TRBV7-9	TRBJ2-7	TGTGCCAGCAGCTTGGCGCCGGGACAGGGCTACGAGCAGTACTTC	CASSLAPGQGYEQYF
TRBD1	NA	TRBV30	TRBJ1-1	TGTGCCTGGAGTTCGACAGGGTGGACTGAAGCTTTCTTT	CAWSSTGWTEAFF
TRBD1	few	TRBV6-1	TRBJ2-1	TGTGCCAGCAAGGGACAGGGACTTTCGAATGAGCAGTTCTTC	CASKGQGLSNEQFF
TRBD1	once	TRBV7-6	TRBJ1-2	TGTGCCAGCAGCTTAGGGAGGACAGGCAGCGACTATGGCTACACCTTC	CASSLGRTGSDYGYTF
NA	many	TRBV19	TRBJ1-1	TGTGCCAGTAGTATATCAGGGTTTGGGAACACTGAAGCTTTCTTT	CASSISGFGNTEAFF
NA	few	TRBV11-2	TRBJ2-2	TGTGCCAGCAGCCCCGCGTGGAGGGAGAATACCGGGGAGCTGTTTTTT	CASSPAWRENTGELFF
TRBD1	few	TRBV28	TRBJ1-2	TGTGCCAGCCGAATCCCAGGGGGTAGCTATGGCTACACCTTC	CASRIPGGSYGYTF
TRBD2	NA	TRBV11-1	TRBJ2-7	TGTGCCAGCAGCCCAGGTAGCGGGGGGATTTCCTACGAGCAGTACTTC	CASSPGSGGISYEQYF
NA	many	TRBV19	TRBJ1-3	TGTGCCAGTAGTATCAGCACGGCGGACAGAAACACCATATATTTT	CASSISTADRNTIYF
NA	once	TRBV19	TRBJ1-2	TGTGCCAGTAGTATCCAAGCAGGGGCCTATGGCTACACCTTC	CASSIQAGAYGYTF
NA	NA	TRBV5-1	TRBJ2-3	TGCGCCAGCAGCTTAGGGGGTATCAGGACAGATACGCAGTATTTT	CASSLGGIRTDTQYF
NA	many	TRBV6-1	TRBJ2-7	TGTGCCAGCAGTCGAACCCGAGAGGGTTCCTACGAGCAGTACTTC	CASSRTREGSYEQYF
TRBD1	many	TRBV19	TRBJ1-2	TGTGCCAGTAGTCTCCACGACAGGGAAGACTATGGCTACACCTTC	CASSLHDREDYGYTF
NA	NA	TRBV2	TRBJ1-4	TGTGCCAGCAGTGATAGTTGGGGCCGGGAAAAACTGTTTTTT	CASSDSWGREKLFF
NA	NA	TRBV20-1	TRBJ2-2	TGCAGTGCTCCCGATAGCGGAGAGCTGTTTTTT	CSAPDSGELFF
TRBD1	many	TRBV9	TRBJ2-1	TGTGCCAGCAGCGTAGCCGGGACAGCCCCATGGAATGAGCAGTTCTTC	CASSVAGTAPWNEQFF
NA	many	TRBV5-4	TRBJ1-2	TGTGCCAGCAGCTTGGTAGGAGGGGAAGTGCGCGGCTACACCTTC	CASSLVGGEVRGYTF
NA	NA	TRBV9	TRBJ2-2	TGTGCCAGCAGCGTATCAGGGACCTTGGGCGGGGAGCTGTTTTTT	CASSVSGTLGGELFF
NA	many	TRBV7-9	TRBJ1-2	TGTGCCAGCAGCTACTCTCTGGATTCCTATGGCTACACCTTC	CASSYSLDSYGYTF